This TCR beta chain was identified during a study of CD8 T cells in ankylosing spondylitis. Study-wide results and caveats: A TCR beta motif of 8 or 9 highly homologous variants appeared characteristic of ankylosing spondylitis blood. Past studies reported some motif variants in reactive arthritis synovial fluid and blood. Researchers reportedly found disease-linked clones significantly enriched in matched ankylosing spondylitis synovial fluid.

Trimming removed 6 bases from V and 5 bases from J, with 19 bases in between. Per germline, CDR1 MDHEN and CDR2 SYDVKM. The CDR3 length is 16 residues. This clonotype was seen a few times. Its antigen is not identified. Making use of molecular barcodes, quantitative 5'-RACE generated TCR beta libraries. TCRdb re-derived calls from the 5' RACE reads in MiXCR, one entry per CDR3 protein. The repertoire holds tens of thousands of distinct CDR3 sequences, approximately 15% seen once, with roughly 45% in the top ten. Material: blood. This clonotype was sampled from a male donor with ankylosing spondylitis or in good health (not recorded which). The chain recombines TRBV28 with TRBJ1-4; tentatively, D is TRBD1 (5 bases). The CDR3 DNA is TGTGCCAGCAGGGACCTCACTTGGGGGGGGAATGAAAAACTGTTTTTT. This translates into CASRDLTWGGNEKLFF. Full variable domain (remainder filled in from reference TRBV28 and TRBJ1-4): DVKVTQSSRYLVKRTGEKVFLECVQDMDHENMFWYRQDPGLGLRLIYFSYDVKMKEKGDIPEGYSVSREKKERFSLILESASTNQTSMYLCASRDLTWGGNEKLFFGSGTQLSVL.